This TCR beta chain stems from a study of shared clonotypes between healthy human individuals. Across the whole study: Donors consisted of a couple of women and three men between 18 and 49.

CDR1 and CDR2 from the germline V gene are SGHDN and FVKESK. The CDR3 sequence is 16 residues long. J gave up 9 bases and V 1 base, and 10 bases lay outside the gene matches. The data were produced by immunoSEQ multiplex PCR, yet TCRdb's version contains in-frame clones alone and is incomplete. The sample shows more than 1.2 million clones, approximately 98.5% of them seen only once. The sequence was obtained from a man aged 25-40 years in good health. The genes are TRBV14 and TRBJ2-1, with 9 bases aligning to TRBD1. Sequenced: naive CD4+ T cells sorted from blood. Subset noted: CD45RA+ positively selected. Here the CDR3 DNA reads TGTGCCAGCAGCCAAGTGCTGGGACAGGGTAATGGTGAGCAGTTCTTC. Translated: CASSQVLGQGNGEQFF.